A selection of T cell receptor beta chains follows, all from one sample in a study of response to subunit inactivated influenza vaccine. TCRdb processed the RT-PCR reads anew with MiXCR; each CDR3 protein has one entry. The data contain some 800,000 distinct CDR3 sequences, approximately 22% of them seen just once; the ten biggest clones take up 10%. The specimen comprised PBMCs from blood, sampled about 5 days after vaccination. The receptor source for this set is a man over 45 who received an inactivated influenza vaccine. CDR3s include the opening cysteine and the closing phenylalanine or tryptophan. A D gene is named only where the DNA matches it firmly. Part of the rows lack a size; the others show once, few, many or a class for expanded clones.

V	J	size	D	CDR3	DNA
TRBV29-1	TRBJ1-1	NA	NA	CSVAQGNTEAFF	TGCAGCGTTGCACAGGGGAACACTGAAGCTTTCTTT
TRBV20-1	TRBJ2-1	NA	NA	CSALGTPAEGYNEQFF	TGCAGTGCTCTGGGGACCCCGGCGGAGGGGTACAATGAGCAGTTCTTC
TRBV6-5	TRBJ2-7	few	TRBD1	CASSYWGQGLGQYF	TGTGCCAGCAGTTACTGGGGACAGGGACTCGGTCAGTACTTC
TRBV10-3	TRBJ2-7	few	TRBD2	CAIKMTSGGAYEQYF	TGTGCCATCAAGATGACTAGCGGGGGAGCCTACGAGCAGTACTTC
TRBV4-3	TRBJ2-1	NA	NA	CASSQVSPYNEQFF	TGCGCCAGCAGCCAAGTGAGCCCGTACAATGAGCAGTTCTTC
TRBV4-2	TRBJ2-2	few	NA	CASSQAPNPGELFF	TGTGCCAGCAGCCAAGCCCCAAATCCCGGGGAGCTGTTTTTT
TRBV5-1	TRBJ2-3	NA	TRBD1	CASSTGGMDTDTQYF	TGCGCCAGCAGCACAGGGGGCATGGACACAGATACGCAGTATTTT
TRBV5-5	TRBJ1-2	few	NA	CASSPPDRNGYTF	TGTGCCAGCAGCCCACCAGACAGAAATGGCTACACCTTC
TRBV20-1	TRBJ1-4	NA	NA	CSARAGGASEKLFF	TGCAGTGCCCGGGCCGGAGGGGCAAGTGAAAAACTGTTTTTT
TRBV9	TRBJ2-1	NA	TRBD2	CASSVRLAGYNEQFF	TGTGCCAGCAGCGTAAGGCTAGCGGGATACAATGAGCAGTTCTTC
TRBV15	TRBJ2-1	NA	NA	CATSRDLTVPAPAGEQFF	TGTGCCACCAGCAGAGATCTAACGGTCCCTGCCCCCGCTGGTGAGCAGTTCTTC
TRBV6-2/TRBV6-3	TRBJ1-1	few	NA	CASSSAGHVNTEAFF	TGTGCCAGCAGCTCGGCGGGACACGTGAACACTGAAGCTTTCTTT
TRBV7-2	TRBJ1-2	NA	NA	CASSSDPGDGKNYGYTF	TGTGCCAGCAGCTCCGACCCAGGGGACGGGAAGAACTATGGCTACACCTTC
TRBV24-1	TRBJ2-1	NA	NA	CATSGSRVMDNEQFF	TGTGCCACCAGTGGTAGTCGCGTAATGGACAATGAGCAGTTCTTC
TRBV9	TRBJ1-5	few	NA	CASSVGGRRDQPQHF	TGTGCCAGCAGCGTAGGGGGACGGAGAGATCAGCCCCAGCATTTT
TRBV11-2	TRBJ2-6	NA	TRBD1	CASSPFPSTGEDSGANVLTF	TGTGCCAGCAGCCCTTTTCCCTCGACAGGGGAAGACTCTGGGGCCAACGTCCTGACTTTC
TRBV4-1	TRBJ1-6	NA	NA	CASSQGSYYNSPLHF	TGCGCCAGCAGCCAAGGAAGCTACTATAATTCACCCCTCCACTTT
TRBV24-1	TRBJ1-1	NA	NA	CATSDLLNTEAFF	TGTGCCACCAGTGATTTGCTCAACACTGAAGCTTTCTTT
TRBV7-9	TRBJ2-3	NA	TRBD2	CASSLGLAVVTDTQYF	TGTGCCAGCAGCCTGGGACTAGCGGTTGTTACAGATACGCAGTATTTT
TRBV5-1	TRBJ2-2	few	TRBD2	CASSYGLAGRTGELFF	TGCGCCAGCAGCTACGGACTAGCGGGTCGCACCGGGGAGCTGTTTTTT
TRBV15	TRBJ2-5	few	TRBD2	CATSETSGRSQYF	TGTGCCACCAGCGAGACTAGCGGGAGGTCCCAGTACTTC
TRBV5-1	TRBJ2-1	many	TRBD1	CASSSGQGRGNEQFF	TGCGCCAGCAGCTCCGGACAGGGTAGAGGGAATGAGCAGTTCTTC
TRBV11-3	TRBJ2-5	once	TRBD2	CASSLVRSGGETQYF	TGTGCCAGCAGCTTAGTCCGTAGCGGGGGTGAGACCCAGTACTTC
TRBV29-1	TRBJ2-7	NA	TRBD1	CSVGVDRGISYEQYF	TGCAGCGTTGGAGTAGACAGGGGAATAAGCTACGAGCAGTACTTC
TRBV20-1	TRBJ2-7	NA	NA	CSARDLTLSPYEQYF	TGCAGTGCTAGAGATTTGACACTTAGCCCCTACGAGCAGTACTTC
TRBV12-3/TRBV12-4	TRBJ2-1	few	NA	CASTPFGYNEQFF	TGTGCCAGCACTCCATTCGGGTACAATGAGCAGTTCTTC
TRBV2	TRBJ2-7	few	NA	CASLLDYEQYF	TGTGCCAGCCTCCTCGATTACGAGCAGTACTTC
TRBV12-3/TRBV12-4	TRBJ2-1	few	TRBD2	CASLRWASGNSYNEQFF	TGTGCCAGCCTAAGGTGGGCTAGCGGGAACTCCTACAATGAGCAGTTCTTC
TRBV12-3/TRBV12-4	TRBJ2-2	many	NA	CASSHPTGELFF	TGTGCCAGCAGTCACCCCACCGGGGAGCTGTTTTTT
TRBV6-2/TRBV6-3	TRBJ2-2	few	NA	CASSAQGILTGELFF	TGTGCCAGCAGTGCGCAGGGTATCCTCACCGGGGAGCTGTTTTTT
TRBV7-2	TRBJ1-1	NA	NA	CASSLSFSRMNTEAFF	TGTGCCAGCAGCTTAAGCTTCAGCCGCATGAACACTGAAGCTTTCTTT
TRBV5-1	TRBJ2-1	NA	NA	CASSLTSDEQFF	TGCGCCAGCAGCTTAACTAGTGATGAGCAGTTCTTC
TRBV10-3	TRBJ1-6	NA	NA	CAISPQGTGSPLHF	TGTGCCATCAGTCCCCAGGGTACAGGTTCACCCCTCCACTTT
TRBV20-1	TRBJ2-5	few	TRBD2	CSARTSRETQYF	TGCAGTGCTCGGACTAGTCGAGAGACCCAGTACTTC
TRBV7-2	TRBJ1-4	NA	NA	CASSLGVYEKLFF	TGTGCCAGCAGCTTAGGAGTGTATGAAAAACTGTTTTTT
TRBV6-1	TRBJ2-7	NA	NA	CASTSGRDRAYEQYF	TGTGCCAGCACCTCCGGGAGGGACAGGGCCTACGAGCAGTACTTC
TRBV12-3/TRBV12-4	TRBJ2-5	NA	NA	CASSLAGAPFSYF	TGTGCCAGCAGTTTGGCGGGGGCCCCCTTTTCGTACTTC
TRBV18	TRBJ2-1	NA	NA	CASSRKDPTYNEQFF	TGTGCCAGCTCACGAAAGGACCCGACCTACAATGAGCAGTTCTTC
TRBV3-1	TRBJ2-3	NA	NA	CASSRIGRGIPPSSTDTQYF	TGTGCCAGCAGTCGAATCGGGAGAGGGATTCCTCCTTCCAGCACAGATACGCAGTATTTT
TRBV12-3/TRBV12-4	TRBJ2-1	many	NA	CAAAQGYNEQFF	TGTGCCGCAGCACAGGGTTACAATGAGCAGTTCTTC
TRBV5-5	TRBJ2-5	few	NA	CASSFFGGTQYF	TGTGCCAGCAGCTTCTTCGGTGGGACCCAGTACTTC